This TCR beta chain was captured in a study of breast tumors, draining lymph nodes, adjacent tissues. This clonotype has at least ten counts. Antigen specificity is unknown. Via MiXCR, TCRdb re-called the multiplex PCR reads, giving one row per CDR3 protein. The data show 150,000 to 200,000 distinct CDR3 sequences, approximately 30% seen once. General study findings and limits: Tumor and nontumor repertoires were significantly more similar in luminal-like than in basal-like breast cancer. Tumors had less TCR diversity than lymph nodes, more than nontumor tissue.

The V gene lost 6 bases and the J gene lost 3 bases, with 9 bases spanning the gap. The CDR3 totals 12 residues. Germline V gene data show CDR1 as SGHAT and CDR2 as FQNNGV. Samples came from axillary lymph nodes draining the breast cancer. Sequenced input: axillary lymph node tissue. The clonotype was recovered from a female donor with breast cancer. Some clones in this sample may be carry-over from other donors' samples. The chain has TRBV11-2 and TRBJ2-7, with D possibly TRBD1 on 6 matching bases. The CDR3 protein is CASSLDSYEQYF. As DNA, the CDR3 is TGTGCCAGCAGTCTGGACAGCTACGAGCAGTACTTC.